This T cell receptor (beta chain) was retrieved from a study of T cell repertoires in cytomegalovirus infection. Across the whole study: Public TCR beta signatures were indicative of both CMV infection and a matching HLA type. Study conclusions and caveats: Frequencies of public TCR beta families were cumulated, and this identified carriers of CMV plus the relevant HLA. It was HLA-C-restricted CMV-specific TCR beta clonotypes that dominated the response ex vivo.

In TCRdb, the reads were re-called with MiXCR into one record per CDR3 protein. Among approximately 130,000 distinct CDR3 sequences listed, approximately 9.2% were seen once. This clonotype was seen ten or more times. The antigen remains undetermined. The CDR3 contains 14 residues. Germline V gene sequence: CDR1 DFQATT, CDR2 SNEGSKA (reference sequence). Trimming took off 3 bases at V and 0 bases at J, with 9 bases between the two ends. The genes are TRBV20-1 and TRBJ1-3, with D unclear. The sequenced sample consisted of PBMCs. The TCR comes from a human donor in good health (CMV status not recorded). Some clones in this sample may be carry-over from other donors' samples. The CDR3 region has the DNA TGCAGTGCTAGTCCCCCCAGCTCTGGAAACACCATATATTTT. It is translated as CSASPPSSGNTIYF.